This T cell receptor beta chain stems from a study of T cells expressing NK-cell markers. TCRdb re-called the 5' RACE reads and shows each CDR3 protein once, DNA omitted. The table lists some 440,000 distinct CDR3 sequences. Germline V gene lookup returns CDR1 MNHNS and CDR2 SASEGT. This CDR3 has 13 residues. The receptor comes from a woman between 45 and 65 years old in good health. The sequenced sample was blood T cells: a sorted CD56 or NKG2C T cell subset, CD4+ or CD8+ T cells, or bulk PBMC T cells (not recorded which). This chain uses TRBV6-1 with TRBJ2-1; TCRdb's D gene call, TRBD2, goes unchecked for lack of DNA. The CDR3 here is CASSVTTLAGLFF.